The rows below give T cell receptor beta chains drawn from one sample of a study of blood T cell repertoires in COVID-19. Here immunoSEQ multiplex PCR was the method, and the copy in TCRdb shows in-frame clones only, minus some. The table records approximately 290,000 clones, roughly 88% of them present only once. The sequencing input was peripheral blood. These receptor sequences come from a human donor with COVID-19, enrolled during active disease. The donor label of this sample is uncertain. Each CDR3 is given with its conserved first and last residue. A D gene is named only where the DNA matches it firmly. Only part of the rows carry a size: once, few, many, or a class if the clone is expanded.

>TRBV11-2|13|TRBJ2-7|-|-
TGTGCCAGCAGCTCCCACAGCTCCTACGAGCAGTACTTC
CASSSHSSYEQYF
>TRBV19|17|TRBJ2-1|-|-
TGTGCCAGTAGTATAGATCGGTACAGGTTGTCTGGAAATGAGCAGTTCTTC
CASSIDRYRLSGNEQFF
>TRBV2|15|TRBJ2-1|few|-
TGTGCCAGCCAACAAGACAGGAGCTCCTACAATGAGCAGTTCTTC
CASQQDRSSYNEQFF
>TRBV19|14|TRBJ2-2|-|-
TGTGCCAGTAGAACGGTAGCGAACACCGGGGAGCTGTTTTTT
CASRTVANTGELFF
>TRBV16|14|TRBJ1-6|-|-
TGTGCCAGCAGCCCCAGGGCCGATAATTCACCCCTCCACTTT
CASSPRADNSPLHF
>TRBV4-3|17|TRBJ2-1|few|TRBD2
TGCGCCAGCAGCCAAGAAAGGTTGGGGGGGAGGAAGCGCGAGCAGTTCTTC
CASSQERLGGRKREQFF
>TRBV7-2|15|TRBJ2-1|-|-
TGTGCCAGCGGCCCCCTCCCGGGCTCCTACAATGAGCAGTTCTTC
CASGPLPGSYNEQFF
>TRBV14|12|TRBJ1-1|-|TRBD1
TGTGCCAGCAGCCATTGGACAGGAGAAGCTTTCTTT
CASSHWTGEAFF
>TRBV15|15|TRBJ2-7|-|TRBD2
TGTGCCACCAGCAGAGGACAGCGGGGATACTACGAGCAGTACTTC
CATSRGQRGYYEQYF
>TRBV19|10|TRBJ1-4|-|-
TGTGCCAGCAGATCAGAAAAACTGTTTTTT
CASRSEKLFF
>TRBV18|14|TRBJ1-5|-|TRBD1
TGTGCCAGCTCAACAGACAGGGCCGGTCAGCCCCAGCATTTT
CASSTDRAGQPQHF
>TRBV6-6|18|TRBJ1-5|-|TRBD1
TGTGCCAGCAGTCGATCGGGACAGGGGGTCTATAGCAATCAGCCCCAGCATTTT
CASSRSGQGVYSNQPQHF